These 25 T cell receptor beta chains originate from one sample sequenced in a study of shared clonotypes between healthy human individuals. Clones were sequenced by immunoSEQ multiplex PCR, and TCRdb holds only the in-frame ones, with some missing. Of roughly 2,500,000 clones in the sample, approximately 93% were seen once. Sample: naive CD4+ T cells from PBMCs. Subset described: CD45RA+ positively selected. These TCRs come from a man aged 18 to 30 in good health. Some clones in this sample may be carry-over from other donors' samples.

The sample holds one count of this clone. The J gene is TRBJ2-5, the V gene TRBV5-1, with D perhaps given as TRBD1 or TRBD2 (5 bases each). The CDR3 extends over 15 amino acids. V was shortened by 2 bases and J by 1 base, with 12 bases between the two germline ends. Germline V gene sequence: CDR1 SGHRS, CDR2 YFSETQ. In DNA form, the CDR3 reads TGCGCCAGCAGCTTCACCGGGACGGCCCAAGAGACCCAGTACTTC. The encoded protein is CASSFTGTAQETQYF.

The chain is built from TRBV5-1 and TRBJ2-7, with TRBD1 matching over 8 bases. V trimming: 3 bases; J trimming: 3 bases; junction bases outside the gene matches: 5. The V gene's germline CDR1 is SGHRS and CDR2 YFSETQ. This CDR3 region has 14 residues. The CDR3 DNA is TGCGCCAGCAGCTGGGGACAGGCGGACTACGAGCAGTACTTC. Its translation is CASSWGQADYEQYF.

V and J are TRBV6-1 and TRBJ1-1; TRBD1 agrees at 7 bases. The CDR3 is 14 residues long. The V segment lost 6 bases and the J segment 4 bases; nucleotides outside the gene matches: 8. The germline V gene encodes CDR1 MNHNS and CDR2 SASEGT. CDR3: CASRVQGWGTEAFF. In DNA form, the CDR3 reads TGTGCCAGCAGGGTACAGGGGTGGGGCACTGAAGCTTTCTTT.

This chain links TRBV9 with TRBJ2-7; D gene ambiguous. V was clipped by 0 bases and J by 6 bases, with 13 bases between them. CDR3 size: 14 residues. CDR1 is SGDLS, CDR2 YYNGEE, per germline. The CDR3 DNA is TGTGCCAGCAGCGTAGTTTCGGGTACGGGCGAGCAGTACTTC. It codes for CASSVVSGTGEQYF. Together with reference TRBV9 and TRBJ2-7, the CDR3 gives the full variable domain: DSGVTQTPKHLITATGQRVTLRCSPRSGDLSVYWYQQSLDQGLQFLIQYYNGEERAKGNILERFSAQQFPDLHSELNLSSLELGDSALYFCASSVVSGTGEQYFGPGTRLTVT.

The chain combines TRBV30 with TRBJ2-7; D unclear. V was cut by 0 bases and J by 2 bases, with 11 bases left in between. CDR1 is GTSNPN and CDR2 is SVGIG in the germline V gene (reference sequence). The CDR3 sequence is 14 residues long. The CDR3 loop reads CAWSVLPGPYEQYF. The CDR3, as DNA: TGTGCCTGGAGTGTCCTCCCCGGCCCCTACGAGCAGTACTTC.

On this clone itself: Other DNA sequences in the sample encode the same CDR3. V is TRBV28 and J is TRBJ1-1, with D hard to call. Per germline, CDR1 MDHEN and CDR2 SYDVKM. Trimming took off 4 bases at V and 0 bases at J, with 9 bases between the two ends. The CDR3 runs 14 residues. The CDR3 reads CASSSSGLNTEAFF. The CDR3 DNA is TGTGCCAGCAGTTCCTCCGGATTGAACACTGAAGCTTTCTTT. Together with reference TRBV28 and TRBJ1-1, the CDR3 gives the full variable domain: DVKVTQSSRYLVKRTGEKVFLECVQDMDHENMFWYRQDPGLGLRLIYFSYDVKMKEKGDIPEGYSVSREKKERFSLILESASTNQTSMYLCASSSSGLNTEAFFGQGTRLTVV.

A note on this clone: At the DNA level, this CDR3 is encoded by other sequences in the same sample as well. The chain combines TRBV5-1 with TRBJ2-5; D is unclear. This CDR3 spans 12 amino acids. V lost 1 base and J lost 5, with 6 bases in between. CDR1 is SGHRS, CDR2 YFSETQ, per germline. As DNA, the CDR3 is TGCGCCAGCAGCTTGCAAGGGGAGACCCAGTACTTC. Its translation: CASSLQGETQYF.

This chain uses TRBV7-8 with TRBJ2-7; D remains unclear. Trimming took off 6 bases at V and 2 bases at J, with 11 bases between the two ends. Per germline, CDR1 SGHVS and CDR2 FQNEAQ. The CDR3 loop spans 13 amino acids. CDR3 sequence: CASSLDYTYEQYF. CDR3 DNA sequence: TGTGCCAGCAGTCTAGATTACACCTACGAGCAGTACTTC.

This chain uses TRBV18 with TRBJ2-3; D gene uncertain. From germline, CDR1 is KGHSH and CDR2 LQKENI. The CDR3 spans 15 residues. Trimming pared 0 bases from V and 0 bases from J, leaving 7 bases between. The CDR3 is CASSPPTRSTDTQYF. In nucleotides, the CDR3 is TGTGCCAGCTCACCACCGACGAGAAGCACAGATACGCAGTATTTT.

The genes are TRBV9 and TRBJ1-1; 10 bases map to TRBD1. The CDR3 totals 14 residues. J was trimmed by 4 bases and V by 4 bases; bases with no gene match: 4. Germline V CDR1 and CDR2: SGDLS, YYNGEE. CDR3 loop: CASSPRDRGTEAFF. The CDR3, as DNA: TGTGCCAGCAGCCCCCGGGACAGGGGCACTGAAGCTTTCTTT.

The J gene is TRBJ1-4, the V gene TRBV5-8; D remains ambiguous. This CDR3 spans 15 amino acids. The germline V and J ends were trimmed by 0 bases and 5 bases, with 11 bases remaining between them. Germline-derived CDR1 and CDR2 are SGHTS and YDEGEE. The CDR3 reads CASSLAEFRNEKLFF. CDR3 in DNA: TGTGCCAGCAGCTTGGCCGAGTTCCGGAATGAAAAACTGTTTTTT.

V is TRBV30 and J is TRBJ2-2; 7 bases are a match to TRBD2. Germline CDR1 and CDR2: GTSNPN and SVGIG (reference sequence). V lost 5 bases to trimming and J lost 6 bases; unmatched junction nucleotides: 6. This CDR3 has 13 amino acids. The DNA of the CDR3 is TGTGCCTGGCGATATGGACTAGCCGGGGAGCTGTTTTTT. As protein: CAWRYGLAGELFF.

This chain uses TRBV6-5 with TRBJ2-7; unclear D gene. The CDR3 has 12 residues. CDR1 is MNHEY and CDR2 is SVGAGI in the germline V gene. V lost 6 bases, J lost 3 bases, and 9 bases lay in between. CDR3 protein: CASSYDVYEQYF. CDR3 in DNA: TGTGCCAGCAGCTACGATGTCTACGAGCAGTACTTC.

The chain combines TRBV6-5 with TRBJ2-1; D is uncertain. Per the germline V gene, CDR1 is MNHEY and CDR2 is SVGAGI. The CDR3 is 12 residues long. V was shortened by 8 bases and J by 9 bases, with 14 bases between the two germline ends. CDR3 sequence reads: CASRLGESEQFF. Written as DNA, the CDR3 is TGTGCCAGCCGTCTAGGAGAGAGTGAGCAGTTCTTC.

The V call is TRBV10-2, the J call TRBJ2-7, with 8 bases aligning to TRBD2. Germline values: CDR1 WSHSY, CDR2 SAAADI. The CDR3 loop spans 15 amino acids. V lost 2 bases, J lost 0 bases, and 3 bases stayed unmatched. The CDR3 spells CASSEAGGSSYEQYF. The CDR3 DNA is TGCGCCAGCAGTGAGGCGGGGGGAAGCTCCTACGAGCAGTACTTC.

Remarks on this clone: The same CDR3 is also encoded by other DNA sequences in this sample. The V and J genes are TRBV9 and TRBJ2-2; tentatively, D is TRBD2 (6 bases). This CDR3 is built from 14 residues. The germline V gene encodes CDR1 SGDLS and CDR2 YYNGEE. V was cut by 0 bases and J by 4 bases, with 7 bases left in between. For the CDR3, the DNA is TGTGCCAGCAGCGTAGTCGGGGGCACCGGGGAGCTGTTTTTT. Its protein product is CASSVVGGTGELFF.

The gene calls are TRBV5-1 and TRBJ2-4; tentatively, D is TRBD1 (5 bases). The V gene lost 0 bases and the J gene lost 5 bases, with 12 bases spanning the gap. Germline CDR1 SGHRS, CDR2 YFSETQ. This CDR3 region has 15 residues. CDR3 protein: CASSLVREGENIQYF. For the CDR3, the DNA is TGCGCCAGCAGCTTGGTCAGGGAAGGGGAAAACATTCAGTACTTC.

J is TRBJ1-4 and V is TRBV11-3; D uncertain. This CDR3 is 12 amino acids long. CDR1 is SGHNT, CDR2 YENEEA, per germline. Trimming removed 6 bases from V and 7 bases from J, with 9 bases in between. The CDR3 DNA follows: TGTGCCAGCAGGAGGCTTGGTGAAAAACTGTTTTTT. It codes for CASRRLGEKLFF.

The chain couples TRBV5-1 to TRBJ2-3; TRBD1 matches 9 bases. The trim removed 3 bases at V and 4 bases at J, leaving 3 bases unmatched. The CDR3 has 14 residues. Germline CDR1 SGHRS, CDR2 YFSETQ. CDR3 region: CASSWDREADTQYF. CDR3 sequence (DNA): TGCGCCAGCAGCTGGGACAGGGAGGCAGATACGCAGTATTTT. Using reference TRBV5-1 and TRBJ2-3 for the parts outside the CDR3, the full variable domain is KAGVTQTPRYLIKTRGQQVTLSCSPISGHRSVSWYQQTPGQGLQFLFEYFSETQRNKGNFPGRFSGRQFSNSRSEMNVSTLELGDSALYLCASSWDREADTQYFGPGTRLTVL.

The chain carries TRBV7-2 and TRBJ2-1, with 8 bases identical to TRBD1. Germline CDR1 SGHTA, CDR2 FQGNSA. The ends lost 1 base at V and 7 bases at J; junction bases unmatched: 6. CDR3 length: 15 amino acids. As DNA, the CDR3 is TGTGCCAGCAGCTTAGGGGGACAGGTGAGGAATGAGCAGTTCTTC. Residues: CASSLGGQVRNEQFF.

J is TRBJ1-4 and V is TRBV18; no firm D call. CDR1 is KGHSH, CDR2 LQKENI, per germline. The CDR3 covers 13 residues. V gave up 2 bases and J gave up 7 bases, with 8 bases separating them. CDR3 protein: CASSPGMSEKLFF. The CDR3 coding sequence is TGTGCCAGCTCACCAGGGATGAGTGAAAAACTGTTTTTT. The complete variable domain, with remaining parts taken from reference TRBV18 and TRBJ1-4, reads NAGVMQNPRHLVRRRGQEARLRCSPMKGHSHVYWYRQLPEEGLKFMVYLQKENIIDESGMPKERFSAEFPKEGPSILRIQQVVRGDSAAYFCASSPGMSEKLFFGSGTQLSVL.

The chain joins TRBV7-9 to TRBJ2-5; 7 bases align to TRBD2. Germline V gene lookup returns CDR1 SEHNR and CDR2 FQNEAQ (reference sequence). This CDR3 has 14 amino acids. Trimming removed 2 bases from V and 5 bases from J; junction bases left unmatched: 5. CDR3 sequence (DNA): TGTGCCAGCAGCTTAACTAGCGTTGGTGAGACCCAGTACTTC. Translating gives CASSLTSVGETQYF.

This sequence joins TRBV18 and TRBJ1-2, with D uncertain. This CDR3 contains 12 residues. V was cut by 3 bases and J by 12 bases, with 14 bases left in between. Germline V gene lookup returns CDR1 KGHSH and CDR2 LQKENI. The CDR3 sequence: CASSPAREGDTF. The DNA of the CDR3 is TGTGCCAGCTCACCCGCCCGTGAGGGAGACACCTTC. Variable domain in full (rest from reference TRBV18 and TRBJ1-2): NAGVMQNPRHLVRRRGQEARLRCSPMKGHSHVYWYRQLPEEGLKFMVYLQKENIIDESGMPKERFSAEFPKEGPSILRIQQVVRGDSAAYFCASSPAREGDTFGSGTRLTVV.

The rearrangement joins TRBV7-9 to TRBJ1-6, with D perhaps TRBD1 (6 bases). Trimming shortened V by 5 bases and J by 7 bases, and 15 bases separated the two germline ends. CDR3 length: 15 residues. The germline V gene has CDR1 SEHNR and CDR2 FQNEAQ (reference sequence). The CDR3 spells CASSPQGNENSPLHF. Here the CDR3 DNA reads TGTGCCAGCAGCCCCCAGGGGAATGAAAATTCACCCCTCCACTTT.

Remarks on this clone: The same CDR3 can be traced to other DNA sequences in this sample. The chain is built from TRBV7-2 and TRBJ2-1, with 9 bases aligning to TRBD1. V dropped 3 bases and J dropped 2; count of bases not matched to a gene: 2. This CDR3 region has 15 residues. The germline V gene has CDR1 SGHTA and CDR2 FQGNSA. The CDR3 is CASSLDRGTYNEQFF. CDR3 nucleotide sequence: TGTGCCAGCAGCTTGGACAGGGGAACCTACAATGAGCAGTTCTTC. Full variable domain (remainder filled in from reference TRBV7-2 and TRBJ2-1): GAGVSQSPSNKVTEKGKDVELRCDPISGHTALYWYRQSLGQGLEFLIYFQGNSAPDKSGLPSDRFSAERTGGSVSTLTIQRTQQEDSAVYLCASSLDRGTYNEQFFGPGTRLTVL.